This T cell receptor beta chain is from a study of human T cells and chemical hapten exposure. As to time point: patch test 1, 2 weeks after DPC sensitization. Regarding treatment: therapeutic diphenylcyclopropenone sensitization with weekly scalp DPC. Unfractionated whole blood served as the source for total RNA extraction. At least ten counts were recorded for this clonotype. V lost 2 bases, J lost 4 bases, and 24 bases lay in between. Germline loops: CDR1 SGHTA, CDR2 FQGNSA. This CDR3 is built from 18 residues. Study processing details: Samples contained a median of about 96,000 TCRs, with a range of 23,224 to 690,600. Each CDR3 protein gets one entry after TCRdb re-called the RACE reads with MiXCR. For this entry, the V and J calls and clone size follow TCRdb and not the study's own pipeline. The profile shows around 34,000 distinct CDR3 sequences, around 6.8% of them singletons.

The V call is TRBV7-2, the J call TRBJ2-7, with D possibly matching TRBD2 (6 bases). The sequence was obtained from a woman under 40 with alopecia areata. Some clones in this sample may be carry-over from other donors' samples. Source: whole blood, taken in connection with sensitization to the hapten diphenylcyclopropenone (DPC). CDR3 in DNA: TGTGCCAGCAGCTTATCAGACCTTGGCCCAGAGGGAGGATACGAGCAGTACTTC. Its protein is CASSLSDLGPEGGYEQYF. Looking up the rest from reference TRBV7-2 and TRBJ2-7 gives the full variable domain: GAGVSQSPSNKVTEKGKDVELRCDPISGHTALYWYRQSLGQGLEFLIYFQGNSAPDKSGLPSDRFSAERTGGSVSTLTIQRTQQEDSAVYLCASSLSDLGPEGGYEQYFGPGTRLTVT.